This T cell receptor beta chain was sequenced for a study of T cells after somatic rescue of genetic block. Here immunoSEQ multiplex PCR was the method, and the copy in TCRdb shows in-frame clones only, minus some. The sample lists more than 70,000 clones, over 80% occurring once. Germline loops: CDR1 LNHDA, CDR2 SQIVND (reference sequence). The CDR3 is 15 residues long. V was pared by 7 bases and J by 7 bases, with 22 bases between. The sequence came from a woman between 18 and 30 years old. The sequenced material came from peripheral blood mononuclear cells (PBMCs). The J gene is TRBJ1-1, the V gene TRBV19; D unclear. CDR3 DNA: TGTGCCAGTAAATTTGAAGAACGGGCAACTCGTGAAGCTTTCTTT. Translated: CASKFEERATREAFF.